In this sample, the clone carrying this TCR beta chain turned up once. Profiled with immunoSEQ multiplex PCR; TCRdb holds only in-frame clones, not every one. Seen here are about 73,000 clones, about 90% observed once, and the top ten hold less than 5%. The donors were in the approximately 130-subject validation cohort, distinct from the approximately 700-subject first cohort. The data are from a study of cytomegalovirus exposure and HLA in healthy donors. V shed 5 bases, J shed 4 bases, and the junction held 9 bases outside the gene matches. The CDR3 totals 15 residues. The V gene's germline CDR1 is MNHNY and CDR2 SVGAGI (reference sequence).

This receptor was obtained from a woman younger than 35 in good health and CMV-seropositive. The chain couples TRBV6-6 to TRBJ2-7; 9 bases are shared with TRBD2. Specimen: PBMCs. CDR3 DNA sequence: TGTGCCAGCAGTGCGCCGGGACTAGCCGGTTACGAGCAGTACTTC. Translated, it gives CASSAPGLAGYEQYF.